This TCR beta chain emerged from a study of regulatory T cells in long-lasting Graves disease. Trimming took off 6 bases at V and 0 bases at J, with 9 bases between the two ends. Germline CDR1 and CDR2: SGHTA and FQGNSA. The CDR3 covers 15 residues. The TCR beta library used iRepertoire HTBI primers with Arm-PCR amplification of CDR3. One entry per CDR3 protein, called by TCRdb with MiXCR from the multiplex PCR reads. The sample lists 200,000 to 250,000 distinct CDR3 sequences, around 20% occurring once. This clonotype was seen many times. The antigen is not known. As to time point: newly diagnosed GD, antithyroid drugs for less than 3 months. Isolated PBMC RNA provided the starting material for the TCR library. Doctors identified Graves' disease using the American Thyroid Association guidelines. Overall study findings and caveats: Persistent patients shared more public clonotypes (about 3,000) than newly diagnosed patients (about 970). TRBV28, TRBJ1-2 and TRBJ2-5 emerged as the favored segments in persistent disease.

This sequence originates from a female donor with Graves disease. The starting material was peripheral blood mononuclear cells (PBMCs), obtained at new diagnosis, from a patient treated with antithyroid drugs. This rearrangement joins TRBV7-2 to TRBJ1-6; D remains unclear. CDR3 DNA sequence: TGTGCCAGCAGGCGTGCGGACTCCTATAATTCACCCCTCCACTTT. This sequence encodes CASRRADSYNSPLHF. The entire variable domain, with the rest obtained from reference TRBV7-2 and TRBJ1-6, is as follows: GAGVSQSPSNKVTEKGKDVELRCDPISGHTALYWYRQSLGQGLEFLIYFQGNSAPDKSGLPSDRFSAERTGGSVSTLTIQRTQQEDSAVYLCASRRADSYNSPLHFGNGTRLTVT.